The text below deals with one T cell receptor beta chain. Germline lookup yields CDR1 SGHAT and CDR2 FQDESV (reference sequence). CDR3 length equals 15 residues. Deletions cut 5 bases from V and 5 bases from J, with 17 bases between. This sample stems from a study of cytomegalovirus exposure and HLA in healthy donors. The PCR had 60 Vbeta and 13 Jbeta primers. Produced via immunoSEQ multiplex PCR; TCRdb's table is partial and in-frame only. The sample has some 150,000 clones, just under 70% seen once; the top ten hold 3.5% to 5%. The chain uses TRBV11-1 and TRBJ2-3; D might be TRBD1 (6 bases). The receptor was derived from a man aged 55 to 70 in good health and CMV-seronegative. Sequenced sample: PBMCs. CDR3 sequence (DNA): TGTGCCAGCAGCCCCCAGGGGTCACCCGGAGATACGCAGTATTTT. It translates to CASSPQGSPGDTQYF.